Listed here is a single T cell receptor beta chain. Its specificity is unknown. V dropped 2 bases and J dropped 1 base, with 5 bases sitting between them. Germline CDR1 is GTSNPN and CDR2 is SVGIG (reference sequence). The CDR3 has 13 residues. Healthy individuals who donated bone marrow served as the donors. PCR amplification relied on 60 Vbeta primers (plus 13 Jbeta primers). Clones were read by immunoSEQ multiplex PCR, and TCRdb kept only the in-frame ones, dropping some. The sample has around 110,000 clones; 81% are singletons. The data originate from a study of cytomegalovirus exposure and HLA in healthy donors. At the level of the study: From donors who were HLA-typed, an early data release held about 89 million unique TCRs.

Broader study findings: Later work showed greater clonal expansion in HLA-associated TCR beta chains than in equally common others.

The gene calls are TRBV30 and TRBJ2-2, with D hard to call. This receptor was taken from a woman in her twenties or thirties in good health and CMV-seronegative. Sample: PBMCs. The CDR3: CAWSRRNTGELFF. The CDR3 nucleotides read TGTGCCTGGAGTCGCAGGAACACCGGGGAGCTGTTTTTT.